This T cell receptor (beta chain) is from a study of T cell changes during pregnancy in multiple sclerosis. Profiling relied on immunoSEQ multiplex PCR, and the TCRdb table lists in-frame clones only, not all of them. The sample includes just under 20,000 clones, 89% of them seen just once. CDR1 is SQVTM and CDR2 is ANQGSEA in the germline V gene. The CDR3 is 12 amino acids. V lost 4 bases and J 3 bases, leaving 10 bases between the germline ends. The chain combines TRBV29-1 with TRBJ2-7; D may be TRBD1 (5 bases). The receptor was derived from a female donor in good health, enrolled as a control in a pregnancy study. The source was CD8+ T cells from peripheral blood mononuclear cells, collected in the second trimester of pregnancy. The DNA for the CDR3 is TGCAGCGTTGGTACAGGAAGCTACGAGCAGTACTTC. It is translated as CSVGTGSYEQYF.